Following are 20 T cell receptor beta chains from one sample sequenced in a study of blood T cell repertoires in COVID-19. TCRdb keeps only in-frame clones here, not all; method: immunoSEQ multiplex PCR. Of about 82,000 clones detected, 80% to 90% appear once; the ten largest clones hold 1% to 1.5%. The sequencing sample was made of PBMCs or T cells enriched from blood (not recorded which). These receptor sequences come from a woman aged 45 to 65 with acute COVID-19.

The gene calls are TRBV28 and TRBJ1-5; TRBD1 might be the D (5 bases). The CDR3 consists of 15 residues. Germline V gives CDR1 MDHEN, CDR2 SYDVKM. Trimming shortened V by 5 bases and J by 4 bases, and 15 bases separated the two germline ends. The CDR3 coding sequence is TGTGCCAGCAGTCCGGGGACTGGGCTAAATCAGCCCCAGCATTTT. Amino acids: CASSPGTGLNQPQHF.

This clone was observed a single time. The chain recombines TRBV30 with TRBJ1-1; weak D call: TRBD1 (6 bases). V was clipped by 1 base and J by 1 base, with 16 bases between them. CDR3 length: 16 amino acids. Germline V gene sequence: CDR1 GTSNPN, CDR2 SVGIG (reference sequence). Here the CDR3 reads CAWSDISGRGNTEAFF. DNA of the CDR3: TGTGCCTGGAGTGACATTAGTGGCAGGGGGAACACTGAAGCTTTCTTT.

The chain combines TRBV6-2 or TRBV6-3 with TRBJ2-1, with 11 bases fitting TRBD1. Per the germline V gene, CDR1 is MNHEY and CDR2 is SVGEGT. CDR3 size: 15 residues. Trimming took 5 bases from V and 5 from J; bases not matched to a gene: 5. The CDR3 is CASSRTGGLNNEQFF. In DNA form, the CDR3 reads TGTGCCAGCAGTCGGACAGGGGGCTTAAACAATGAGCAGTTCTTC.

The gene calls are TRBV2 and TRBJ1-2; the D gene is possibly TRBD1 (6 bases). CDR1 SNHLY and CDR2 FYNNEI come from the germline V gene. Trimming removed 10 bases at V and 0 bases at J, with 15 bases between. The CDR3 has 14 residues. CDR3 nucleotide sequence: TGTGCCACATCAACGCAGGGGCCTAACTATGGCTACACCTTC. Amino acid sequence: CATSTQGPNYGYTF.

The chain combines TRBV20-1 with TRBJ1-2, with TRBD1 matching over 8 bases. Germline V lookup: CDR1 DFQATT, CDR2 SNEGSKA (reference sequence). The CDR3 extends over 11 amino acids. The V gene end was trimmed by 7 bases and the J gene end by 7 bases; junction bases not matched to a gene: 5. CDR3 protein: CSGAGGGGYTF. The CDR3 region has the DNA TGCAGTGGAGCAGGGGGCGGTGGCTACACCTTC.

The chain links TRBV6-2 or TRBV6-3 to TRBJ1-2, with TRBD1 matching 9 bases. The CDR3 spans 14 residues. CDR1 and CDR2 (germline): MNHEY, SVGEGT. V gave up 6 bases and J gave up 7 bases; unmatched junction bases: 9. Written as DNA, the CDR3 is TGTGCCAGCAGCCAAACAGGGGACAGGGCTGGCTACACCTTC. Translation: CASSQTGDRAGYTF.

This clone was found once. The chain employs TRBV20-1 and TRBJ2-7, with a possible D match to TRBD2 (6 bases). There are 14 residues in the CDR3. Germline V gene lookup returns CDR1 DFQATT and CDR2 SNEGSKA (reference sequence). V lost 3 bases to trimming and J lost 3 bases, with 15 bases between them. CDR3 residues: CSASWGEAHYEQYF. CDR3 bases: TGCAGTGCTAGTTGGGGGGAGGCACACTACGAGCAGTACTTC.

V is TRBV7-2 and J is TRBJ2-1; a possible D gene is TRBD2 (6 bases). The CDR3 has 15 amino acids. Germline V gene sequence: CDR1 SGHTA, CDR2 FQGNSA. Trimming took off 5 bases at V and 6 bases at J, with 17 bases between the two ends. The CDR3 sequence is CASSLDGSYFNEQFF. DNA of the CDR3: TGTGCCAGCAGCCTGGACGGGAGCTACTTCAATGAGCAGTTCTTC.

This chain uses TRBV4-1 with TRBJ2-7, with D perhaps matching TRBD2 (6 bases). The V and J ends lost 0 bases and 3 bases respectively, with 12 bases between them. From germline, CDR1 is MGHRA and CDR2 YSYEKL. This CDR3 region has 15 residues. The CDR3 DNA reads as TGCGCCAGCAGCCAAGAGACAGCGCGGGGCTACGAGCAGTACTTC. It codes for CASSQETARGYEQYF.

About this clone itself: The junction differs from germline at one of its ends, possibly a read error. The V gene is TRBV29-1, the J gene TRBJ1-1; 9 nucleotides line up with TRBD1. The CDR3 length is 9 residues. Germline CDR1 reads SQVTM; CDR2 reads ANQGSEA. Here the CDR3 DNA reads TGCAGCGTTGACCGGACAGGGGTCTTT. Residues: CSVDRTGVF.

The V gene is TRBV5-1, the J gene TRBJ2-1; 8 bases map to TRBD2. The length of the CDR3 is 15 residues. V lost 4 bases to trimming and J lost 7 bases; unmatched junction nucleotides: 10. CDR1 and CDR2 from the germline V gene are SGHRS and YFSETQ. CDR3: CASSPGLAGGNEQFF. The CDR3 DNA sequence: TGCGCCAGCAGCCCTGGACTAGCCGGGGGGAATGAGCAGTTCTTC.

The rearrangement joins TRBV28 to TRBJ2-7; perhaps TRBD1 as D (6 bases). Trimming cost V 5 bases and J 2 bases, with 16 bases left between them. The CDR3 runs 15 residues. CDR1 and CDR2 (germline): MDHEN, SYDVKM. The CDR3 DNA reads TGTGCCAGCAGTCCGGGACATTTAGGACCCTACGAGCAGTACTTC. Translating gives CASSPGHLGPYEQYF.

The chain joins TRBV7-9 to TRBJ1-3, with a tentative D call TRBD1 (6 bases). Germline V lookup: CDR1 SEHNR, CDR2 FQNEAQ (reference sequence). This CDR3 has 15 amino acids. The V end was cut by 5 bases, the J end by 3 bases, with 14 bases between. CDR3 in DNA: TGTGCCAGCAGCCCAGTTTGGACAGATGGAAACACCATATATTTT. It specifies CASSPVWTDGNTIYF.

The rearrangement uses TRBV5-1 and TRBJ2-7, with 8 bases matching TRBD2. Losses at the gene ends were 0 bases for V and 7 bases for J; bases not matched to a gene: 6. The CDR3 contains 14 residues. Germline values: CDR1 SGHRS, CDR2 YFSETQ. CDR3 protein: CASSLAAGVGEQYF. CDR3 sequence (DNA): TGCGCCAGCAGCTTGGCAGCGGGAGTTGGTGAGCAGTACTTC.

V gene TRBV19 combines with J gene TRBJ1-5; no clear D gene. CDR1 is LNHDA and CDR2 is SQIVND in the germline V gene (reference sequence). With 7 bases removed from V and 4 bases from J, the gap between germline ends came to 11 bases. The CDR3 has 13 amino acids. CDR3 protein: CASTRRENQPQHF. The CDR3 DNA reads TGTGCCAGTACACGACGGGAAAATCAGCCCCAGCATTTT.

The chain recombines TRBV5-1 with TRBJ2-1; tentatively, D is TRBD2 (5 bases). Germline assignment: CDR1 SGHRS and CDR2 YFSETQ. This CDR3 spans 13 amino acids. The V and J ends lost 0 bases and 6 bases respectively, with 7 bases between them. CDR3 nucleotide sequence: TGCGCCAGCAGCTTGGTGCGGGCCAATGAGCAGTTCTTC. Protein sequence: CASSLVRANEQFF.

The J gene is TRBJ2-1, the V gene TRBV9; possible D gene TRBD1, 5 bases. Germline assignment: CDR1 SGDLS and CDR2 YYNGEE. This CDR3 region has 15 residues. Trimming cost V 4 bases and J 5 bases, with 16 bases left between them. CDR3 DNA sequence: TGTGCCAGCAGCAGAATAGCTTTAGGGGACAATGAGCAGTTCTTC. Its protein is CASSRIALGDNEQFF. The whole variable domain, remainder taken from reference TRBV9 and TRBJ2-1, is DSGVTQTPKHLITATGQRVTLRCSPRSGDLSVYWYQQSLDQGLQFLIQYYNGEERAKGNILERFSAQQFPDLHSELNLSSLELGDSALYFCASSRIALGDNEQFFGPGTRLTVL.

This clone was recorded only once. The chain couples TRBV5-1 to TRBJ2-1; 10 bases map to TRBD2. V was pared by 0 bases and J by 4 bases, with 7 bases of the junction left unmatched. The CDR3 totals 17 residues. The germline V gene has CDR1 SGHRS and CDR2 YFSETQ. The CDR3 spells CASSLGVRTSGYNEQFF. CDR3 DNA sequence: TGCGCCAGCAGCTTGGGGGTCAGGACTAGCGGATACAATGAGCAGTTCTTC.

CDR3 nucleotide sequence: TGTGCCAGCTCACCACCGGTACGCGACACCGGGGAGCTGTTTTTT. It yields the protein CASSPPVRDTGELFF. The genes are TRBV18 and TRBJ2-2; D remains ambiguous. This CDR3 comprises 15 residues. Germline assignment: CDR1 KGHSH and CDR2 LQKENI. Trimming removed 0 bases from V and 3 bases from J, with 8 bases in between.

DNA of the CDR3: TGTGCCAGCAGCTTGTTTGGCCAGGGGAATTCACCCCTCCACTTT. As protein: CASSLFGQGNSPLHF. The genes are TRBV5-5 and TRBJ1-6; D perhaps matches TRBD1 (6 bases). The V gene's germline CDR1 is SGHKS and CDR2 YYEKEE (reference sequence). Between the trimmed V and J ends, which lost 1 base and 7 bases, there was a span of 12 bases. The CDR3 is 15 residues long.